This TCR beta chain was identified during a study of a mutant IDH1 vaccine in newly diagnosed glioma. Study as a whole: Pretreatment consisted of radiotherapy, temozolomide, or both, with most receiving both.

A remark on this clone: Its antigen remains unknown.

TCRdb keeps only in-frame clones here, not all; method: immunoSEQ multiplex PCR. The sample lists about 36,000 clones; roughly 79% were seen once. The germline V gene encodes CDR1 WSHSY and CDR2 SAAADI. With 6 bases clipped from V and 1 base from J, the junction kept 8 bases outside the gene matches. This CDR3 is built from 17 residues. Indicated time point: week 5, during vaccination. Every single dose of the vaccine, 300 ug of mutant IDH1 20-mer peptide, came with topical imiquimod. Sequencing used PBMCs, obtained from a glioma patient whose treatment included an IDH1 peptide vaccine. The chain uses TRBV10-2 and TRBJ2-1, with TRBD2 matching 11 bases. The sequence was collected from a man aged 50-60 years with glioma. DNA of the CDR3: TGCGCCAGCAGGGCGACTAGCGGGATTGGTTCCTACAATGAGCAGTTCTTC. It codes for CASRATSGIGSYNEQFF.